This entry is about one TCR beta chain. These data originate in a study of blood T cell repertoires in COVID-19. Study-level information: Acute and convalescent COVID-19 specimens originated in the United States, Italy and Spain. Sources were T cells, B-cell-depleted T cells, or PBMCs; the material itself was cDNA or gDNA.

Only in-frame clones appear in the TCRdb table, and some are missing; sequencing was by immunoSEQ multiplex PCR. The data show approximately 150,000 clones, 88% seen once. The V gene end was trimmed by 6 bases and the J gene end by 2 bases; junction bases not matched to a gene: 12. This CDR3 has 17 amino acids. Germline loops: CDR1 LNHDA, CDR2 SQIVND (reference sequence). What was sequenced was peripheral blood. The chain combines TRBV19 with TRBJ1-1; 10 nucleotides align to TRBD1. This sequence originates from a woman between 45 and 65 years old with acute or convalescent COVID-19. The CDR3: CASSIFRTGGPNTEAFF. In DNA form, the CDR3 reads TGTGCCAGTAGCATCTTTCGGACAGGGGGGCCCAACACTGAAGCTTTCTTT. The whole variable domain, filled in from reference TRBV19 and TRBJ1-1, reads DGGITQSPKYLFRKEGQNVTLSCEQNLNHDAMYWYRQDPGQGLRLIYYSQIVNDFQKGDIAEGYSVSREKKESFPLTVTSAQKNPTAFYLCASSIFRTGGPNTEAFFGQGTRLTVV.